This T cell receptor (beta chain) is from a study of tumor-infiltrating lymphocytes in primary liver carcinoma (dated by TCRdb to 2016 to 2017). Broadly, across the study: Of the five patients, three men and two women aged 30 to 69 years, four had hepatocellular carcinoma and one had combined HCC and intrahepatic cholangiocarcinoma. The five patients had tumors staged T1-T3 N0M0, with maximum diameters ranging from about 4.2 to 11 cm. Samples yielded roughly 3.5 to 8 million productive TCRbeta reads; read depth did not differ significantly between tissue types. Across five regions of each liver tumor, along with adjacent normal tissue and blood, the study brought together TCRbeta repertoire sequencing, expression microarrays and whole-exome sequencing. A total of approximately 35 specimens from 5 patients underwent TCRbeta repertoire sequencing, comprising roughly 25 tumor regions, 5 adjacent noncancerous liver tissues and 5 peripheral blood samples. To link TCRbeta repertoire diversity with the local molecular phenotype, the 25 or so tumor region samples were profiled using Agilent mRNA microarrays. Reproducibility between technical replicate repertoires was high, with correlation coefficients above 0.98 and mean shared-clone rates roughly 0.86. Overall study results and their limits: Only roughly 7-24% of top clones appeared in all five regions of a tumor, which suggests that tumor-infiltrating T cells are spatially heterogeneous. Only 4 or 5 patients were included in the study, and the authors note that the findings should be validated in a larger study. Pairs of tumor regions showed greater repertoire overlap (mean 36%) than tumor-adjacent pairs (17%) or tumor-blood pairs (roughly 15%), which is consistent with antigen-driven expansion. Because sequencing covered only the TCR beta chain and unpaired alpha chains were not captured, true repertoire diversity is likely underestimated. The top 250 clones accounted for a significantly greater share of the repertoire in tumors than in blood (p = 0.039). Bulk unsorted samples precluded comparing CD4+ and CD8+ T cell repertoires.

In the germline V gene (reference sequence), CDR1 corresponds to GTSNPN and CDR2 to SVGIG. The CDR3, cysteine through phenylalanine, is 14 amino acids long. Only the CDR3 portion is preserved as DNA: 42 bases, with reading frame beginning at the first base. A constant-region primer and ProtoScript II reverse transcriptase were used to reverse-transcribe TCRbeta-specific cDNA from approximately 550 ng total RNA. Three nested multiplex PCR rounds, following a slightly modified ARM-PCR procedure, were used to build the TCRbeta libraries. Each of the first two PCR rounds ran for nine to ten cycles and used multiplex TRBV1-TRBV30 forward primers together with a Cbeta reverse primer. A final 25-cycle PCR with Deep VentR polymerase added sample barcodes and Illumina adapters. Before sequencing, amplicons of 200-500 bp were gel-purified using a QIAquick gel extraction kit. TCRbeta amplicons were sequenced on an Illumina HiSeq 2500 with 250-bp paired-end reads. On the study's bioinformatics: Reads were quality-trimmed with Trimmomatic v0.33, and paired reads were merged with FLASH v1.2.11 to recover full CDR3 sequences. MiGEC v1.2.1b assigned V, D and J germline segments to the rearranged TCRbeta sequences. Clonotype statistics and Shannon-Wiener diversity indices were calculated with VDJtools v1.0.0. Except for diversity analysis, only the 250 most abundant clonotypes of each sample were used in subsequent analyses to reduce sampling bias. TCRdb itself trimmed the public reads at Q25 with fastp, ran MiXCR and retained productive beta chains. Rows with a matching CDR3 protein are joined into one entry that keeps the most common DNA and genes. TCRdb, rather than the study authors, made the V and J calls. The sample includes 100,000 to 120,000 distinct CDR3 sequences, with roughly 85% observed a single time. Of the sample, 15% to 25% falls within the top ten clones.

Total RNA and DNA were co-extracted without cell sorting from roughly 20-30 mg of bulk tissue using the AllPrep DNA/RNA mini kit. Surgical resection was performed in China between 2015 and early 2016 on about 5 patients with histopathologically diagnosed primary liver carcinoma. At the time of sampling, the patients had chronic HBV infection and had not received any treatment. Five spatially separated regions were sampled from each tumor: the superior, inferior, left-lateral and right-lateral poles, plus the tumor centre. According to histology, viable tumor cells made up more than 80% of every tumor sample. Pieces of fresh tumor and adjacent tissue were cut in half, with one half kept in RNAlater at -80 degrees C and the other half sent for histology. Comments on this clonotype: Its antigen is still unknown. Nothing much larger sits one base from this clone, and base qualities are not available.

The clonotype comes from a man in his forties with primary liver carcinoma and hepatitis B virus infection. This sequence uses TRBV30 and TRBJ2-3; TRBD2 aligns with 7 central bases. The material sequenced was liver tumor tissue from sampling region 3. The cell subset or site label of this sample denotes: tumor region T3, left-lateral pole. The base sequence is TGTGTCAGGAGCCGACTAGCCTTCACAGATACGCAGTATTTT. The translation is CVRSRLAFTDTQYF.